This TCR beta chain was observed in a study of CD8+CD57+ T cells in acquired aplastic anemia. Genomic DNA templated the TCR beta VDJ and CDR3 profiling. TCRdb used MiXCR to reprocess the reads, holding one entry per CDR3 protein. This sample yields roughly 200,000 distinct CDR3 sequences, of which over 60% are seen a single time; roughly 29% belongs to the top ten. With 4 bases removed from V and 0 bases from J, the gap between germline ends came to 13 bases. There are 16 residues in the CDR3. Germline values: CDR1 SGDLS, CDR2 YYNGEE. The sequence was obtained from a human donor in good health. Sequencing was done on a sample of sorted CD4+, CD8+, or CD8+CD57+ T cells (not recorded which) from PBMCs. The rearrangement joins TRBV9 to TRBJ1-4, with D perhaps TRBD1 (5 bases). CDR3 residues: CASSSDIRATNEKLFF. In DNA form, the CDR3 reads TGTGCCAGCAGCTCGGACATAAGGGCAACTAATGAAAAACTGTTTTTT.